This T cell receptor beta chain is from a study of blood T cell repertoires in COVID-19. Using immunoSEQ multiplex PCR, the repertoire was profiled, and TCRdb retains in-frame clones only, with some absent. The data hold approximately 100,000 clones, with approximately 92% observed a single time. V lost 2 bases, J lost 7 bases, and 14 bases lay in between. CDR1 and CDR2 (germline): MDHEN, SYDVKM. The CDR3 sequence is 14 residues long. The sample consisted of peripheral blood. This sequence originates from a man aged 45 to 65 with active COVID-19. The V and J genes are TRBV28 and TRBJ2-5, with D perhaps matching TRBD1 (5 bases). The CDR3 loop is CASSLEGVKVTQYF. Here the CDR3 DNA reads TGTGCCAGCAGTTTAGAAGGGGTTAAAGTGACCCAGTACTTC. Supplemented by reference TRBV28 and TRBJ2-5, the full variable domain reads DVKVTQSSRYLVKRTGEKVFLECVQDMDHENMFWYRQDPGLGLRLIYFSYDVKMKEKGDIPEGYSVSREKKERFSLILESASTNQTSMYLCASSLEGVKVTQYFGPGTRLLVL.